This paragraph reports one T cell receptor (beta chain). This sample was included in a study of long-term antiretroviral therapy in people with HIV. Germline V CDR1 and CDR2: SGHRS, YFSETQ. The CDR3 is made up of 16 amino acids. The V gene lost 2 bases and the J gene lost 4 bases, with 18 bases spanning the gap. Survey-level immunoSEQ v3.0 assays were run. Assay used: immunoSEQ multiplex PCR; TCRdb lists only in-frame clones, some missing. Among some 33,000 clones listed, roughly four fifths were seen once. The clonotype originates from a young man with HIV. The sample in question was unsorted PBMCs, obtained 0.6 years after starting antiretroviral therapy. This chain links TRBV5-1 with TRBJ1-1; maybe TRBD1 (6 bases). CDR3 loop: CASSLLAGRGGTEAFF. CDR3 in DNA: TGCGCCAGCAGCTTACTAGCTGGCAGGGGAGGCACTGAAGCTTTCTTT.